The 24 T cell receptor beta chains listed next were all sequenced from one sample in a study of blood T cells in healthy people across ages. Then a second PCR, running about 7 to 11 cycles, was carried out with a sample-barcoded 5' primer and a J-beta primer mix. Via MiXCR, TCRdb re-called the 5' RACE reads, giving one row per CDR3 protein. The sample records about 760,000 distinct CDR3 sequences, 45% to 70% being singletons. The sequencing input was blood. These receptors originate from a man aged 35 to 55 in good health.

In its sample, this clonotype was seen a few times. The chain joins TRBV28 to TRBJ1-5, with D maybe TRBD1 (6 bases). The CDR3 covers 17 residues. Per the germline V gene, CDR1 is MDHEN and CDR2 is SYDVKM. With 6 bases removed from V and 3 bases from J, the gap between germline ends came to 21 bases. CDR3 nucleotide sequence: TGTGCCAGCAGCTCCCTAGGGGGACTCGACCTCAATCAGCCCCAGCATTTT. It codes for CASSSLGGLDLNQPQHF.

This clonotype has more than one count but fewer than ten. V gene TRBV29-1 combines with J gene TRBJ2-3; 10 nucleotides align to TRBD1. The CDR3 runs 16 residues. V lost 3 bases to trimming and J lost 6 bases; unmatched junction nucleotides: 12. Germline lookup yields CDR1 SQVTM and CDR2 ANQGSEA. The CDR3 sequence: CSVDATTGQGRDTQYF. The CDR3 DNA reads as TGCAGCGTTGACGCCACCACGGGACAGGGGAGGGATACGCAGTATTTT.

CDR3 amino acids: CAISQGSGEQYF. CDR3 DNA: TGTGCCATCAGTCAGGGTTCGGGCGAGCAGTACTTC. V and J are TRBV10-3 and TRBJ2-7; maybe TRBD1 (5 bases). The CDR3 consists of 12 residues. Germline V gene data show CDR1 as ENHRY and CDR2 as SYGVKD. V was cut by 5 bases and J by 6 bases, with 11 bases left in between.

This clonotype was recorded only once. The chain combines TRBV3-1 with TRBJ2-7, with 8 bases that match TRBD1. With V trimmed by 0 bases and J by 4 bases, 11 bases remained unmatched. Looked up from germline, CDR1 is LGHDT and CDR2 is YNNKEL (reference sequence). The CDR3 has 17 residues. CDR3 amino acids: CASSQDSGRGLGYEQYF. The CDR3 DNA is TGTGCCAGCAGCCAAGATTCCGGCAGGGGGCTCGGTTACGAGCAGTACTTC.

This chain links TRBV28 with TRBJ2-1; 9 bases fit TRBD1. V trimming: 8 bases; J trimming: 4 bases; junction bases outside the gene matches: 6. CDR1 and CDR2 (germline): MDHEN, SYDVKM. The CDR3 is made up of 14 amino acids. In DNA form, the CDR3 reads TGTGCCAGCCATGTCGGGACAGGGTACAATGAGCAGTTCTTC. As protein: CASHVGTGYNEQFF.

The chain joins TRBV7-2 to TRBJ2-5; 7 bases line up with TRBD1. Trimming removed 1 base from V and 2 bases from J; junction bases left unmatched: 1. The CDR3 consists of 14 residues. From germline, CDR1 is SGHTA and CDR2 FQGNSA. The CDR3 bases are TGTGCCAGCAGCTTAGAGGGACAGCAAGAGACCCAGTACTTC. Residues: CASSLEGQQETQYF.

V gene TRBV6-1 combines with J gene TRBJ2-5; D could derive from TRBD1 or TRBD2 (5 bases each). Germline-derived CDR1 and CDR2 are MNHNS and SASEGT. The CDR3 extends over 15 amino acids. V was clipped by 7 bases and J by 2 bases, with 17 bases between them. The CDR3 region is CASIPAGGDQETQYF. The CDR3 bases are TGTGCCAGCATTCCTGCTGGGGGAGATCAAGAGACCCAGTACTTC.

V is TRBV9 and J is TRBJ2-3; 10 bases align to TRBD2. CDR1 and CDR2 from the germline V gene are SGDLS and YYNGEE. V shed 0 bases, J shed 6 bases, and the junction held 10 bases outside the gene matches. The CDR3 length is 17 residues. The CDR3 DNA reads as TGTGCCAGCAGCGTAGGAAGAGCGGGGGGGCAGTCGGATACGCAGTATTTT. It translates to CASSVGRAGGQSDTQYF.

This clonotype was seen only a few times. The rearrangement joins TRBV7-2 to TRBJ1-4; D gene unclear. CDR1 is SGHTA and CDR2 is FQGNSA in the germline V gene. CDR3 length equals 15 residues. V shed 8 bases and J shed 4 bases, with 17 bases lying between them. The CDR3 region is CASSTLGWGNEKLFF. CDR3 DNA sequence: TGTGCCAGCTCAACCCTTGGGTGGGGTAATGAAAAACTGTTTTTT.

This clonotype was counted many times. The chain is built from TRBV20-1 and TRBJ1-2; maybe TRBD1 (5 bases). In germline, CDR1 is DFQATT, CDR2 SNEGSKA (reference sequence). The CDR3 is 13 amino acids. Trimming cost V 7 bases and J 2 bases, with 14 bases left between them. The CDR3 is CSGGQEGNYGYTF. CDR3 in DNA: TGCAGTGGGGGCCAGGAAGGGAACTATGGCTACACCTTC.

This clonotype was found a few times. The chain has TRBV6-6 and TRBJ2-7; TRBD2 matches 8 bases. Germline values: CDR1 MNHNY, CDR2 SVGAGI (reference sequence). The CDR3 length is 15 residues. Trimming removed 6 bases from V and 5 bases from J; junction bases left unmatched: 12. The CDR3 nucleotides are TGTGCCAGCAGCGAGAGCGGGAGTTTTGTCAACGAGCAGTACTTC. This gives the protein CASSESGSFVNEQYF.

This clonotype has a single count. Here the CDR3 reads CASSSDLYTDTQYF. The CDR3, as DNA: TGTGCCAGCAGCTCGGACTTGTACACAGATACGCAGTATTTT. The rearrangement links TRBV7-3 to TRBJ2-3, with D possibly matching TRBD2 (5 bases). The CDR3 covers 14 residues. With 4 bases removed from V and 2 bases from J, the gap between germline ends came to 10 bases. From germline, CDR1 is SGHTA and CDR2 FQGTGA.

The V and J genes are TRBV28 and TRBJ2-5; TRBD1 matches 7 bases. This CDR3 is built from 13 residues. V shed 2 bases and J 7 bases; nucleotides not matched to a gene: 4. Looked up from germline, CDR1 is MDHEN and CDR2 is SYDVKM. CDR3 bases: TGTGCCAGCAGTTTACCCCCAGGGGGGACCCAGTACTTC. Residues: CASSLPPGGTQYF.

The chain joins TRBV11-2 to TRBJ2-1; no clear D gene. Per the germline V gene, CDR1 is SGHAT and CDR2 is FQNNGV. The CDR3 has 13 residues. V lost 5 bases and J 7 bases, leaving 12 bases between the germline ends. The CDR3 loop is CASSVNRPNEQFF. CDR3 sequence (DNA): TGTGCCAGCAGCGTAAATCGCCCGAATGAGCAGTTCTTC.

This chain connects TRBV5-5 to TRBJ2-1; a possible D gene is TRBD1 (6 bases). Germline CDR1 and CDR2: SGHKS and YYEKEE (reference sequence). V lost 0 bases and J lost 3, with 16 bases in between. CDR3 length: 17 amino acids. CDR3 in amino acids: CASSLAGTDRFYNEQFF. In DNA, the CDR3 is TGTGCCAGCAGCTTGGCAGGGACGGACAGATTCTACAATGAGCAGTTCTTC.

The rearrangement joins TRBV7-2 to TRBJ1-4; the D is unclear. Germline lookup yields CDR1 SGHTA and CDR2 FQGNSA. Trimming took off 1 base at V and 7 bases at J, with 16 bases between the two ends. This CDR3 region has 16 residues. CDR3 in amino acids: CASSLEASDLGEKLFF. The CDR3 DNA follows: TGTGCCAGCAGCTTAGAGGCGAGCGATCTGGGTGAAAAACTGTTTTTT.

The CDR3 coding sequence is TGTGCCAGCAGCCCCCAGACAGGGGACTCACCCCTCCACTTT. Encoded protein: CASSPQTGDSPLHF. The chain employs TRBV3-1 and TRBJ1-6, with TRBD1 matching over 8 bases. The germline V gene encodes CDR1 LGHDT and CDR2 YNNKEL (reference sequence). V shed 4 bases, J shed 10 bases, and the junction held 6 bases outside the gene matches. The CDR3 sequence is 14 residues long.

The chain uses TRBV12-3 or TRBV12-4 and TRBJ2-1; 8 positions match TRBD2. Unmatched junction bases numbered 11, after V lost 6 bases and J lost 7 bases. The CDR3 totals 15 residues. The CDR3 loop is CASSPLTGGHNEQFF. Written as DNA, the CDR3 is TGTGCCAGCAGCCCCTTAACGGGGGGGCATAATGAGCAGTTCTTC.

This chain connects TRBV24-1 to TRBJ2-1; 8 nucleotides match TRBD1. Germline loops: CDR1 KGHDR, CDR2 SFDVKD. Trimming at V came to 12 bases and at J to 8 bases, leaving 14 bases not matched to a gene. The CDR3 length is 14 residues. CDR3 coding DNA: TGTGCCGTTTCCGGGACAGGCCCTCCCGATGAGCAGTTCTTC. Residues: CAVSGTGPPDEQFF.

This chain links TRBV20-1 with TRBJ2-1; D gene ambiguous. Germline assignment: CDR1 DFQATT and CDR2 SNEGSKA (reference sequence). CDR3 length: 15 residues. With 2 bases removed from V and 4 bases from J, the gap between germline ends came to 15 bases. CDR3 sequence (DNA): TGCAGTGCTAGACAATTCTCGTCTACTTACAATGAGCAGTTCTTC. Amino acids: CSARQFSSTYNEQFF.

The rearrangement links TRBV11-2 to TRBJ2-7; 7 bases align to TRBD2. Germline lookup yields CDR1 SGHAT and CDR2 FQNNGV. The CDR3 contains 16 residues. V lost 4 bases and J lost 2; bases outside the gene matches: 11. CDR3 residues: CASSYGGGRITYEQYF. The CDR3 coding sequence is TGTGCCAGCAGCTATGGAGGCGGGAGAATAACCTACGAGCAGTACTTC. Drawing the rest from reference TRBV11-2 and TRBJ2-7, the complete variable domain is EAGVAQSPRYKIIEKRQSVAFWCNPISGHATLYWYQQILGQGPKLLIQFQNNGVVDDSQLPKDRFSAERLKGVDSTLKIQPAKLEDSAVYLCASSYGGGRITYEQYFGPGTRLTVT.

This rearrangement joins TRBV6-6 to TRBJ2-5; D is unclear. Judging by the DNA end, TRBJ2-7 fits better; the J call may be wrong. Germline CDR1 MNHNY, CDR2 SVGAGI (reference sequence). The CDR3 covers 12 residues. In DNA form, the CDR3 reads TGTGCCAGCAGTTACCTCGTAGGCGAGCAGTACTTC. Residues: CASSYLVGEQYF.

The rearrangement uses TRBV4-2 and TRBJ2-5; 8 bases are a match to TRBD1. The J call may be mistaken, given a closer DNA end match to TRBJ2-1. CDR3 length: 16 amino acids. Per germline, CDR1 LGHNA and CDR2 YNFKEQ. The CDR3 coding sequence is TGTGCCAGCAGCCAATACAGGGGGGACAAGCAAGAGACCCAGTTCTTC. Translating gives CASSQYRGDKQETQFF.

Concerning this clonotype: A read error may produce the germline difference seen at one junction end. V is TRBV6-1 and J is TRBJ2-3; TRBD2 aligns across 13 bases. The V gene's germline CDR1 is MNHNS and CDR2 SASEGT. The CDR3 covers 16 residues. CDR3 region: CASSRTSGGAQDMQYF. The CDR3 DNA reads as TGTGCCAGCAGCCGTACTAGCGGGGGGGCCCAAGATATGCAGTATTTT.